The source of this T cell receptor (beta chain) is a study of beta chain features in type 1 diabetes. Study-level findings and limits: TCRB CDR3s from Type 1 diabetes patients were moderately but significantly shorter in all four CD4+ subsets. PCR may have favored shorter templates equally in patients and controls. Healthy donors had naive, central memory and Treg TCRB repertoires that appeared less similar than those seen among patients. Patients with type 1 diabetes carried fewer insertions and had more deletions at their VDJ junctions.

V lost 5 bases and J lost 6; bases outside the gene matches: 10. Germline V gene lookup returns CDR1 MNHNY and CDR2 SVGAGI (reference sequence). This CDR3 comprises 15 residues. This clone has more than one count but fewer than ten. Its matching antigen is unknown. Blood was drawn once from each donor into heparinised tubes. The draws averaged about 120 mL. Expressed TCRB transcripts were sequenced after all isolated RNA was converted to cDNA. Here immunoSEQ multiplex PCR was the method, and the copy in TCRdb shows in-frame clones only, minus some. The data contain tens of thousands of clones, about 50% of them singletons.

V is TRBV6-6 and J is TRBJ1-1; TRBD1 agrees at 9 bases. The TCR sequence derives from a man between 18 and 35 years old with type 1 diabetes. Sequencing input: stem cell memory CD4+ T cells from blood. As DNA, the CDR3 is TGTGCCAGCAGTAACAGACAGGGGGTCGGTCCTGAAGCTTTCTTT. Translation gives CASSNRQGVGPEAFF.